The rows below give T cell receptor beta chains drawn from one sample of a study of blood T cell repertoires in COVID-19. Method: immunoSEQ multiplex PCR; TCRdb's copy keeps in-frame clones and lacks some. The table has over 130,000 clones, 80% to 90% seen once. The source material was peripheral blood. Every receptor here comes from a man aged 65 to 85 with acute or convalescent COVID-19. CDR3s include the opening cysteine and the closing phenylalanine or tryptophan. The order of the fields is CDR3 DNA, CDR3 protein, D gene, CDR3 length, clone size, J gene, V gene. A D gene is named only where the DNA matches it firmly. Only part of the rows carry a size: once, few, many, or a class if the clone is expanded.

TGTGCCAGCAGTGAAAGCAGGGGCAGGCAAGAGACCCAGTACTTC CASSESRGRQETQYF NA 15 NA TRBJ2-5 TRBV6-1
TGTGCCAGCACCTTAGGGGGACTAGAGAAGGGGTACTTC CASTLGGLEKGYF TRBD2 13 NA TRBJ2-7 TRBV6-5
TGTGCCAGCAGCTTCGGGCAGGGGGTCCAATTGGTTCGTTTCGAGCAGTACTTC CASSFGQGVQLVRFEQYF TRBD1 18 once TRBJ2-7 TRBV5-6
TGTGCCAGTAGTACTCTTGGACTAGCGGGAGGATCCTACAATGAGCAGTTCTTC CASSTLGLAGGSYNEQFF TRBD2 18 NA TRBJ2-1 TRBV19
TGTGCCTGGGGGGGACAGGGGGACTATGGCTACACCTTC CAWGGQGDYGYTF TRBD1 13 NA TRBJ1-2 TRBV30
TGTGCCAGCAGCCTTAGCATAGGGCAGCGGGAGCAGTACTTC CASSLSIGQREQYF NA 14 NA TRBJ2-7 TRBV7-6
TGTGCCAGCAGTCACGGGGGGTACCAAGAGACCCAGTACTTC CASSHGGYQETQYF TRBD2 14 NA TRBJ2-5 TRBV6-5
TGCAGCGTTATACAGGGTTCTCCAGAGACCCAGTACTTC CSVIQGSPETQYF NA 13 NA TRBJ2-5 TRBV29-1
TGTGCCAGCAGTTCGACAGGGGGCCCCTCTGGGGCCAACGTCCTGACTTTC CASSSTGGPSGANVLTF TRBD1 17 once TRBJ2-6 TRBV28
TGTGCCAGCAGTGTACAGGGGGCTTCCTACAATGAGCAGTTCTTC CASSVQGASYNEQFF TRBD1 15 NA TRBJ2-1 TRBV6-4
TGTGCCAGCAGTTTTCAGGTTGAAGAGCAGTTCTTC CASSFQVEEQFF NA 12 NA TRBJ2-1 TRBV27
TGTGCCAGCAGTACTACCGGGACAGGGACAATTGTCTATGGCTACACCTTC CASSTTGTGTIVYGYTF TRBD1 17 once TRBJ1-2 TRBV28
TGTGCCATCAGTGCAACAGGGGAAACTGAAGCTTTCTTT CAISATGETEAFF TRBD1 13 NA TRBJ1-1 TRBV10-3
TGCAGTGCTAGTGGCAGGGGGCGTTTTAGCGGGAGGAGCACAGATACGCAGTATTTT CSASGRGRFSGRSTDTQYF TRBD2 19 NA TRBJ2-3 TRBV20-1
TGTGCCAGCAGCTTAGGTGTATCAGGGGGAATAACTGAAGCTTTCTTT CASSLGVSGGITEAFF TRBD1 16 NA TRBJ1-1 TRBV7-2
TGTGCCAGCAGTCCACGGGACAGGGACTCTGGGGCCAACGTCCTGACTTTC CASSPRDRDSGANVLTF TRBD1 17 NA TRBJ2-6 TRBV27
TGTGCCAGCAGTGGGACTATGGGGGAGACCCAGTACTTC CASSGTMGETQYF TRBD2 13 NA TRBJ2-5 TRBV12-3/TRBV12-4
TGTGCCAGTAGCCTGACCTTAGCGGGACCCTGGTACAATGAGCAGTTCTTC CASSLTLAGPWYNEQFF TRBD2 17 once TRBJ2-1 TRBV19
TGTGCCAGCAGCTTGTCCCTCGAGGGAGGGGTGTACATTCAGTACTTC CASSLSLEGGVYIQYF TRBD2 16 NA TRBJ2-4 TRBV5-5
TGCGCCAGCAGCTTGAGGAGGGAGTCAGGGGGAGATACGCAGTATTTT CASSLRRESGGDTQYF NA 16 NA TRBJ2-3 TRBV5-1
TGTGCCAGCAAGGTGGCGGGTAATCAGCCCCAGCATTTT CASKVAGNQPQHF NA 13 NA TRBJ1-5 TRBV6-5
TGTGCCAGCAGTTTACCGGGACAGGGCAATCAGCCCCAGCATTTT CASSLPGQGNQPQHF TRBD1 15 NA TRBJ1-5 TRBV28
TGTGCCACCAGTGGGGACAGCCAAGAGACCCAGTACTTC CATSGDSQETQYF TRBD1 13 NA TRBJ2-5 TRBV24-1
TGTGCCAGCAACCCCGCTAGCGGGAGAACCTACGAGCAGTACTTC CASNPASGRTYEQYF TRBD2 15 NA TRBJ2-7 TRBV2
TGTGCTAGTGGTTTGGACGGAGGCCTAGCTAACTATGGCTACACCTTC CASGLDGGLANYGYTF NA 16 NA TRBJ1-2 TRBV12-5
TGTGCCAGCAGTGATGGGGGTTCAGGGGTTACTGAAGCTTTCTTT CASSDGGSGVTEAFF NA 15 NA TRBJ1-1 TRBV6-1
TGTGCCAGTGAGCGGACAGGGGGAAGCAATCAGCCCCAGCATTTT CASERTGGSNQPQHF TRBD1 15 NA TRBJ1-5 TRBV2
TGTGCCAGTAGTATCGCACCCAGGCAGAGAAACACTGAAGCTTTCTTT CASSIAPRQRNTEAFF NA 16 NA TRBJ1-1 TRBV19
TGTGCCAGCAGCGTAGAAGGGGGACACGGATTAGGCTACACCTTC CASSVEGGHGLGYTF NA 15 NA TRBJ1-2 TRBV9
TGTGCCACCAGTACCTTAGCGGGAGGGCGCGGTGAGCAGTTCTTC CATSTLAGGRGEQFF TRBD2 15 NA TRBJ2-1 TRBV24-1
TGCGCCAGCGGAGGGGACTCGGGGTTAAATGAGCAGTTCTTC CASGGDSGLNEQFF NA 14 NA TRBJ2-1 TRBV5-1
TGTGCCACCGCGGGCAGGGGGAATAGCTACGAGCAGTACTTC CATAGRGNSYEQYF TRBD1 14 NA TRBJ2-7 TRBV19
TGCAGCGTTTCTCTGACTAGCGTCTTCCCAGAGACCCAGTACTTC CSVSLTSVFPETQYF TRBD2 15 NA TRBJ2-5 TRBV29-1
TGTGCCAGCAGTTATCGGAGTTTACCCTACGAGCAGTACTTC CASSYRSLPYEQYF NA 14 NA TRBJ2-7 TRBV6-2/TRBV6-3
TGTGCCAGCAGTACCGGGACTCCATCTAATGAGCAGTTCTTC CASSTGTPSNEQFF NA 14 NA TRBJ2-1 TRBV28
TGTGCCAGTAGTATCGGGGGGACACCGAACACTGAAGCTTTCTTT CASSIGGTPNTEAFF NA 15 NA TRBJ1-1 TRBV19
TGTGCCAGTAGTCCCAATCCGGGCACAGATACGCAGTATTTT CASSPNPGTDTQYF NA 14 NA TRBJ2-3 TRBV19
TGTGCCATCACGGGGGAAACTGAAGCTTTCTTT CAITGETEAFF NA 11 NA TRBJ1-1 TRBV28
TGTGCCAGCAGCACGCCGGGACAGGGGGCGGGGGAGCAGTACTTC CASSTPGQGAGEQYF TRBD1 15 NA TRBJ2-7 TRBV3-1/TRBV3-2
TGTGCCAGTAGTCCCAACAGGGGGACTAATGAAAAACTGTTTTTT CASSPNRGTNEKLFF TRBD1 15 NA TRBJ1-4 TRBV19
TGTGCCAGCAGCTTCTTGCTAGCGGGGAACAATGAGCAGTTCTTC CASSFLLAGNNEQFF TRBD2 15 NA TRBJ2-1 TRBV5-6
TGTGCCAGCAGCCCTACAGGGGGCTGGGACTATGGCTACACCTTC CASSPTGGWDYGYTF TRBD1 15 NA TRBJ1-2 TRBV7-2
TGTGCCAGCAGTCCCCAGACAGGGGCCTACGAGCAGTACTTC CASSPQTGAYEQYF TRBD1 14 once TRBJ2-7 TRBV6-5
TGTGCCAGCAGTTGGTCCGGGACAGGGAATAATCAGCCCCAGCATTTT CASSWSGTGNNQPQHF TRBD1 16 NA TRBJ1-5 TRBV6-2/TRBV6-3
TGTGCCAGCAGCCAACATCCTAGCGTGAACACCGGGGAGCTGTTTTTT CASSQHPSVNTGELFF NA 16 NA TRBJ2-2 TRBV4-2
TGTGCCTCGACAAGATCCACTGAAGCTTTCTTT CASTRSTEAFF NA 11 few TRBJ1-1 TRBV30
TGTGCCAGCAGCCCGTTACAGGGTTCTGGCTACACCTTC CASSPLQGSGYTF NA 13 NA TRBJ1-2 TRBV12-3/TRBV12-4